The 12 T cell receptor beta chains presented below share a single source sample, sequenced in a study of blood T cell repertoires in COVID-19. Profiled with immunoSEQ multiplex PCR; TCRdb holds only in-frame clones, not every one. The sample holds about 200,000 clones; about 83% are singletons and the top ten take around 6%. Sequences were obtained from PBMCs or T cells enriched from blood (not recorded which). These TCRs come from a man aged 35 to 55 with acute COVID-19.

V is TRBV7-9 and J is TRBJ1-3, with D unresolved. This CDR3 has 15 residues. Germline V lookup: CDR1 SEHNR, CDR2 FQNEAQ (reference sequence). Between the trimmed V and J ends, which lost 4 bases and 5 bases, there was a span of 15 bases. CDR3 sequence: CASSSGSQKRNTIYF. The CDR3 DNA is TGTGCCAGCAGCTCCGGGAGTCAGAAGCGAAACACCATATATTTT.

The rearrangement joins TRBV7-6 to TRBJ1-1; no firm D call. The V gene lost 4 bases and the J gene lost 4 bases, with 16 bases spanning the gap. The CDR3 is made up of 15 amino acids. Germline CDR1 reads SGHVS; CDR2 reads FNYEAQ. The CDR3 nucleotides are TGTGCCAGCAGCTCCTGGTCAGGTGATGGCACTGAAGCTTTCTTT. Encoded protein: CASSSWSGDGTEAFF.

The rearrangement uses TRBV15 and TRBJ1-2; 7 bases map to TRBD1. Germline V CDR1 and CDR2: LNHNV, YYDKDF (reference sequence). This CDR3 is built from 13 residues. V was clipped by 5 bases and J by 4 bases; unmatched bases: 4. In DNA form, the CDR3 reads TGTGCCACCAGCCCCAAGGGGGCCTATGGCTACACCTTC. It codes for CATSPKGAYGYTF.

The CDR3 DNA reads as TGTGCCAGCAGCTTGGTTGGGAGTAGGCAGCCCCAGCATTTT. It is translated as CASSLVGSRQPQHF. The genes are TRBV5-5 and TRBJ1-5; D gene ambiguous. Germline V CDR1 and CDR2: SGHKS, YYEKEE (reference sequence). The CDR3 consists of 14 residues. Trimming stripped 0 bases from V and 7 bases from J, with 11 bases between.

The CDR3 sequence is CASSPAPPDGTNTGELFF. CDR3 nucleotides: TGTGCCAGCTCACCCGCACCCCCGGACGGGACGAACACCGGGGAGCTGTTTTTT. The V gene is TRBV18, the J gene TRBJ2-2; TRBD2 might be the D (5 bases). The CDR3 sequence is 18 residues long. V gave up 3 bases and J gave up 0 bases, with 17 bases separating them. Per germline, CDR1 KGHSH and CDR2 LQKENI.

This chain connects TRBV20-1 to TRBJ2-1, with D unresolved. CDR3 size: 16 residues. Per germline, CDR1 DFQATT and CDR2 SNEGSKA (reference sequence). The germline V and J ends were trimmed by 3 bases and 0 bases, with 15 bases remaining between them. CDR3 region: CSASNVRSSSYNEQFF. For the CDR3, the DNA is TGCAGTGCTAGTAACGTGCGGTCGAGCTCCTACAATGAGCAGTTCTTC.

The chain joins TRBV4-2 to TRBJ2-2; D perhaps matches TRBD2 (7 bases). The germline gives CDR1 LGHNA, CDR2 YNFKEQ. The ends were cut back, 0 bases at V and 2 bases at J, with 13 bases in the middle. This CDR3 spans 17 amino acids. CDR3 sequence (DNA): TGTGCCAGCAGCCAAGAGCGAAGCGGGACAAACACCGGGGAGCTGTTTTTT. This gives the protein CASSQERSGTNTGELFF.

CDR3 protein: CASSIVTSGGGYTF. The CDR3 DNA is TGTGCCAGCAGTATCGTGACTTCAGGGGGCGGCTACACCTTC. The genes are TRBV9 and TRBJ1-2; 8 nucleotides line up with TRBD1. CDR1 and CDR2 (germline): SGDLS, YYNGEE. The CDR3 consists of 14 residues. The ends lost 5 bases at V and 8 bases at J; junction bases unmatched: 11. The full variable domain, with the rest looked up from reference TRBV9 and TRBJ1-2, is DSGVTQTPKHLITATGQRVTLRCSPRSGDLSVYWYQQSLDQGLQFLIQYYNGEERAKGNILERFSAQQFPDLHSELNLSSLELGDSALYFCASSIVTSGGGYTFGSGTRLTVV.

The chain couples TRBV7-6 to TRBJ2-1, with D possibly being TRBD1 (5 bases). Germline CDR1 is SGHVS and CDR2 is FNYEAQ. This CDR3 spans 16 amino acids. V lost 2 bases, J lost 1 base, and 12 bases lay in between. DNA for the CDR3: TGTGCCAGCAGCTTAAGGGGTTCCGGTTCCTACAATGAGCAGTTCTTC. Translated, it gives CASSLRGSGSYNEQFF.

The chain joins TRBV19 to TRBJ1-1; D gene ambiguous. The V gene lost 8 bases and the J gene lost 0 bases, with 13 bases spanning the gap. The germline CDR1 and CDR2 sequences are LNHDA and SQIVND (reference sequence). This CDR3 contains 14 residues. The CDR3 DNA is TGTGCCAGTTCCCCCGTGCACATGAACACTGAAGCTTTCTTT. This sequence encodes CASSPVHMNTEAFF.

The chain has TRBV6-6 and TRBJ2-7, with 10 positions matching TRBD2. The CDR3 extends over 17 amino acids. V lost 5 bases to trimming and J lost 3 bases; unmatched junction nucleotides: 13. From germline, CDR1 is MNHNY and CDR2 SVGAGI (reference sequence). The CDR3 region has the DNA TGTGCCAGCAGTCACCCGCGAGACAGGACTAGCGGCTACGAGCAGTACTTC. It is translated as CASSHPRDRTSGYEQYF.

CDR3 residues: CASSLGTGEPRELFF. CDR3 in DNA: TGTGCCAGCAGCTTGGGGACAGGGGAACCCCGGGAGCTGTTTTTT. V is TRBV5-4 and J is TRBJ2-2; 9 bases are a match to TRBD1. J gave up 9 bases and V 0 bases, and 6 bases lay outside the gene matches. Germline CDR1 SGHNT, CDR2 YYREEE (reference sequence). The CDR3 contains 15 residues.